What follows are 27 T cell receptor beta chains derived from one specimen sequenced in a study of T cells in Graves' hyperthyroidism and ophthalmopathy. Amplified TCR beta CDR3 regions derived from RNA transcripts. The HTBI primer set drove a first-round RT-PCR of the TCR CDR3. TCRdb reprocessed the multiplex PCR reads via MiXCR and lists one record per CDR3 protein. The profile shows 300,000 to 350,000 distinct CDR3 sequences, about 14% of them singletons. Source material: blood. These receptors all come from a woman aged 30 to 39 with Graves' hyperthyroidism.

The rearrangement joins TRBV20-1 to TRBJ2-7, with 7 nucleotides matching TRBD2. Germline CDR1 and CDR2: DFQATT and SNEGSKA (reference sequence). Losses at the gene ends were 6 bases for V and 2 bases for J; bases not matched to a gene: 10. There are 14 residues in the CDR3. CDR3 region: CSAPLGRRTYEQYF. In DNA, the CDR3 is TGCAGTGCCCCCCTCGGGAGGCGAACCTACGAGCAGTACTTC.

At least ten counts were recorded for this clonotype. The rearrangement uses TRBV30 and TRBJ1-1; D is undetermined. Germline values: CDR1 GTSNPN, CDR2 SVGIG (reference sequence). CDR3 length equals 13 residues. The V gene lost 5 bases and the J gene lost 1 base, with 11 bases spanning the gap. The CDR3 nucleotides read TGTGCCTGGGCAAGATTGGGGAACACTGAAGCTTTCTTT. Translation gives CAWARLGNTEAFF. The variable domain in full, completed from reference TRBV30 and TRBJ1-1, reads SQTIHQWPATLVQPVGSPLSLECTVEGTSNPNLYWYRQAAGRGLQLLFYSVGIGQISSEVPQNLSASRPQDRQFILSSKKLLLSDSGFYLCAWARLGNTEAFFGQGTRLTVV.

In this sample, this clonotype turned up many times. The gene calls are TRBV28 and TRBJ2-7; 7 bases are a match to TRBD2. The V and J ends lost 11 bases and 0 bases, in that order; junction bases with no gene match: 22. This CDR3 is built from 18 residues. Germline CDR1 MDHEN, CDR2 SYDVKM. Written as DNA, the CDR3 is TGTGCCTCCAATTCACCCTTGGGGAGGGCGAGCCCCTCCTACGAGCAGTACTTC. Translating gives CASNSPLGRASPSYEQYF.

The genes are TRBV19 and TRBJ2-5; no clear D. Trimming removed 3 bases at V and 2 bases at J, with 10 bases between. The CDR3 is 14 amino acids. CDR1 LNHDA and CDR2 SQIVND come from the germline V gene (reference sequence). DNA for the CDR3: TGTGCCAGTAGTATCCGTCGGTCGCAAGAGACCCAGTACTTC. This translates into CASSIRRSQETQYF.

This chain joins TRBV20-1 and TRBJ2-1; D is perhaps TRBD2 (5 bases). The CDR3 loop spans 14 amino acids. V lost 3 bases to trimming and J lost 1 base, with 10 bases between them. The V gene's germline CDR1 is DFQATT and CDR2 SNEGSKA (reference sequence). The CDR3 DNA is TGCAGTGCTAGGAGACGGGAATCCTACAATGAGCAGTTCTTC. Translating it yields CSARRRESYNEQFF.

This clonotype has at least ten counts. CDR3 in amino acids: CASRAGQLYEQYF. The CDR3 DNA sequence: TGTGCCAGCAGGGCGGGACAGCTTTACGAGCAGTACTTC. V is TRBV2 and J is TRBJ2-7; possibly TRBD1 for D (7 bases). The CDR3 totals 13 residues. V dropped 6 bases and J dropped 4 bases, with 13 bases sitting between them. Germline lookup yields CDR1 SNHLY and CDR2 FYNNEI. Filled out from reference TRBV2 and TRBJ2-7, the complete variable domain reads EPEVTQTPSHQVTQMGQEVILRCVPISNHLYFYWYRQILGQKVEFLVSFYNNEISEKSEIFDDQFSVERPDGSNFTLKIRSTKLEDSAMYFCASRAGQLYEQYFGPGTRLTVT.

This clonotype was found a few times. The J gene is TRBJ2-2, the V gene TRBV6-2 or TRBV6-3, with TRBD2 matching 7 bases. CDR1 MNHEY and CDR2 SVGEGT come from the germline V gene. The trim removed 6 bases at V and 2 bases at J, leaving 9 bases unmatched. The length of the CDR3 is 16 residues. The CDR3 sequence: CASRDRLAVNTGELFF. As DNA, the CDR3 is TGTGCCAGCAGGGACCGACTAGCAGTAAACACCGGGGAGCTGTTTTTT.

This clonotype was detected only a few times. With a much larger clone just one base away, this may be a read error. The rearrangement uses TRBV15 and TRBJ2-5; the D is unclear. There are 15 residues in the CDR3. Germline V gives CDR1 LNHNV, CDR2 YYDKDF (reference sequence). For the CDR3, the DNA is TGTTCCACCAGCAGAGATCCGGCCTCCCAAGAGACCCAGTACTTC. It is translated as CSTSRDPASQETQYF.

This clonotype was seen at least ten times. The chain employs TRBV20-1 and TRBJ2-7; the match to TRBD1 covers 7 bases. With V trimmed by 6 bases and J by 1 base, 15 bases remained unmatched. The CDR3 is 16 amino acids. Looked up from germline, CDR1 is DFQATT and CDR2 is SNEGSKA (reference sequence). The CDR3 protein is CSAPPGQATQSYEQYF. The CDR3 DNA reads TGCAGTGCCCCCCCCGGACAGGCCACCCAGTCCTACGAGCAGTACTTC.

This clonotype was recorded at least ten times. V gene TRBV11-2 combines with J gene TRBJ2-1; 14 positions agree with TRBD2. Germline CDR1 and CDR2: SGHAT and FQNNGV. V lost 3 bases and J lost 12; bases outside the gene matches: 1. The CDR3 spans 13 residues. In DNA form, the CDR3 reads TGTGCCAGCAGCTTCGGGACTAGCGGGAGGCAGTTCTTC. This translates into CASSFGTSGRQFF.

This clonotype was counted ten times or more. V and J are TRBV15 and TRBJ1-5, with D perhaps matching TRBD1 (5 bases). The germline V gene has CDR1 LNHNV and CDR2 YYDKDF (reference sequence). This CDR3 is built from 14 residues. The V gene lost 4 bases and the J gene lost 5 bases, with 12 bases spanning the gap. CDR3 DNA: TGTGCCACCAGCAACGGGGCAATTGATCAGCCCCAGCATTTT. Its translation: CATSNGAIDQPQHF.

This clonotype was observed at least ten times. The rearrangement links TRBV10-3 to TRBJ2-2; 9 positions agree with TRBD1. V lost 4 bases and J lost 4; bases outside the gene matches: 4. Germline CDR1 ENHRY, CDR2 SYGVKD. This CDR3 has 15 amino acids. The CDR3 here is CAISGGQGGTGELFF. CDR3 bases: TGTGCCATCAGTGGGGGACAGGGTGGCACCGGGGAGCTGTTTTTT.

The sample holds many counts of this clonotype. The gene calls are TRBV2 and TRBJ2-7, with 7 bases that match TRBD1. The CDR3 runs to 12 residues. V lost 6 bases and J lost 4; bases outside the gene matches: 3. Germline V gene data show CDR1 as SNHLY and CDR2 as FYNNEI. The CDR3 DNA is TGTGCCAGCAGCCGGACAGGATACGAGCAGTACTTC. This codes for CASSRTGYEQYF.

This clonotype was picked up many times. This chain joins TRBV28 and TRBJ1-4; D unresolved. Germline CDR1 reads MDHEN; CDR2 reads SYDVKM. The length of the CDR3 is 12 residues. Trimming pared 7 bases from V and 5 bases from J, leaving 8 bases between. DNA for the CDR3: TGTGCCAGCATCAGCGGGAATGAAAAACTGTTTTTT. This gives the protein CASISGNEKLFF.

This clonotype came up a few times. The chain combines TRBV20-1 with TRBJ2-1; D gene ambiguous. This CDR3 region has 13 residues. Germline-derived CDR1 and CDR2 are DFQATT and SNEGSKA (reference sequence). V was shortened by 3 bases and J by 4 bases, with 10 bases between the two germline ends. The CDR3 here is CSASGRIYNEQFF. Here the CDR3 DNA reads TGCAGTGCTAGCGGTCGGATTTACAATGAGCAGTTCTTC.

V is TRBV19 and J is TRBJ2-4, with D perhaps TRBD1 (6 bases). V lost 5 bases to trimming and J lost 2 bases, with 28 bases between them. The CDR3 is 20 residues long. Germline V lookup: CDR1 LNHDA, CDR2 SQIVND (reference sequence). The CDR3 DNA reads as TGTGCCAGTAGTGTACAGGGCAAAGGGGGTTTTGGGGGTCCCAAAAACATTCAGTACTTC. Encoded protein: CASSVQGKGGFGGPKNIQYF.

The rearrangement links TRBV5-6 to TRBJ2-3; unclear D gene. The V and J ends lost 0 bases and 6 bases respectively, with 8 bases between them. Germline assignment: CDR1 SGHDT and CDR2 YYEEEE. This CDR3 has 13 amino acids. In DNA form, the CDR3 reads TGTGCCAGCAGCTTGGTCGATTCCGATACGCAGTATTTT. Its protein product is CASSLVDSDTQYF.

V usage is TRBV5-4 and J usage is TRBJ2-5, with 10 nucleotides matching TRBD2. Germline assignment: CDR1 SGHNT and CDR2 YYREEE (reference sequence). V dropped 4 bases and J dropped 2; count of bases not matched to a gene: 11. The CDR3 consists of 17 residues. The CDR3 reads CASSRASGSLRQETQYF. The CDR3 DNA sequence: TGTGCCAGCAGCAGGGCTAGCGGGAGTCTTAGGCAAGAGACCCAGTACTTC.

CDR3 loop: CASHRGGRHTSNEKLFF. The CDR3 DNA reads TGTGCCAGCCACAGGGGTGGGCGACACACTTCTAATGAAAAACTGTTTTTT. This chain links TRBV6-2 or TRBV6-3 with TRBJ1-4, with 7 bases matching TRBD1. The CDR3 is 17 amino acids. Trimming at V came to 8 bases and at J to 3 bases, leaving 15 bases not matched to a gene. Per the germline V gene, CDR1 is MNHEY and CDR2 is SVGEGT.

The chain links TRBV6-2 or TRBV6-3 to TRBJ1-4; 8 bases line up with TRBD1. CDR3 size: 14 residues. CDR1 MNHEY and CDR2 SVGEGT come from the germline V gene. Trimming cost V 5 bases and J 10 bases; bases outside gene matches: 9. As DNA, the CDR3 is TGTGCCAGCAGTACGGACAGGGTGGGGGGAAAACTGTTTTTT. Amino acid sequence: CASSTDRVGGKLFF.

In this sample, this clonotype turned up many times. The rearrangement links TRBV11-2 to TRBJ2-5; the match to TRBD2 covers 13 bases. CDR1 and CDR2 from the germline V gene are SGHAT and FQNNGV. The CDR3 contains 15 residues. J was trimmed by 6 bases and V by 5 bases; bases with no gene match: 6. For the CDR3, the DNA is TGTGCCAGCAGCCCAGGACTAGCGGGAGTAAAGACCCAGTACTTC. Residues: CASSPGLAGVKTQYF.

The chain links TRBV20-1 to TRBJ1-1, with 7 bases fitting TRBD1. Germline assignment: CDR1 DFQATT and CDR2 SNEGSKA (reference sequence). The CDR3 spans 13 residues. J gave up 0 bases and V 5 bases, and 3 bases lay outside the gene matches. The chain's CDR3 is CSAAGQMNTEAFF. CDR3 sequence (DNA): TGCAGTGCTGCGGGACAGATGAACACTGAAGCTTTCTTT.

The V call is TRBV19, the J call TRBJ1-5; no definite D call. Trimming took off 5 bases at V and 0 bases at J, with 14 bases between the two ends. CDR1 LNHDA and CDR2 SQIVND come from the germline V gene (reference sequence). There are 16 residues in the CDR3. The CDR3 loop is CASSPPGEFSNQPQHF. CDR3 bases: TGTGCCAGTAGTCCCCCCGGTGAATTTAGCAATCAGCCCCAGCATTTT.

The table lists this clonotype with many counts. V gene TRBV6-2 or TRBV6-3 combines with J gene TRBJ2-1, with D perhaps matching TRBD1 (6 bases). Trimming cost V 2 bases and J 7 bases, with 9 bases left between them. The CDR3 consists of 13 residues. Germline V gene sequence: CDR1 MNHEY, CDR2 SVGEGT. The CDR3 loop is CASSYAGTNEQFF. For the CDR3, the DNA is TGTGCCAGCAGTTACGCAGGGACAAATGAGCAGTTCTTC.

This clonotype has at least ten counts. The rearrangement links TRBV10-1 to TRBJ2-2; no definite D call. Germline CDR1 reads WNHNN; CDR2 reads SYGVQD (reference sequence). This CDR3 spans 19 amino acids. The germline V and J ends were trimmed by 0 bases and 2 bases, with 19 bases remaining between them. CDR3 residues: CASSESNRSAVPNTGELFF. The CDR3 DNA is TGCGCCAGCAGTGAGTCGAATCGCTCGGCCGTGCCAAACACCGGGGAGCTGTTTTTT.

The chain couples TRBV12-3 or TRBV12-4 to TRBJ2-4; 7 nucleotides match TRBD1. There are 13 residues in the CDR3. V lost 4 bases to trimming and J lost 7 bases; unmatched junction nucleotides: 4. CDR3 DNA sequence: TGTGCCAGCAGTTCGACAGGGCCCAACATTCAGTACTTC. Translation: CASSSTGPNIQYF.

This clonotype occurred many times. The CDR3 spells CAGGTGPKNSPLHF. The CDR3 DNA follows: TGTGCCGGCGGGACAGGGCCAAAAAATTCACCCCTCCACTTT. This chain joins TRBV2 and TRBJ1-6; 9 nucleotides match TRBD1. The CDR3 consists of 14 residues. The V and J ends lost 11 bases and 7 bases, in that order; junction bases with no gene match: 9. Germline V lookup: CDR1 SNHLY, CDR2 FYNNEI.